This TCR beta chain was recorded in a study of T cells in Graves' hyperthyroidism and ophthalmopathy. Germline V gene lookup returns CDR1 MDHEN and CDR2 SYDVKM. Trimming took 6 bases from V and 4 from J; bases not matched to a gene: 5. The CDR3 totals 15 residues. There are many counts of this clonotype. Amplification of TCR beta CDR3 regions was performed using RNA transcripts as template. RT-PCR in the first round (using the HTBI primer set) targeted the TCR CDR3. TCRdb fed the multiplex PCR reads into MiXCR, producing one record per CDR3 protein. Of around 600,000 distinct CDR3 sequences in the sample, more than 12% were seen once.

Sequencing was carried out using blood. The rearrangement uses TRBV28 and TRBJ1-6, with 8 bases fitting TRBD1. The clonotype was recovered from a woman aged 50 to 60 with Graves' ophthalmopathy. This CDR3 reads CASRSGGPYNSPLHF. For the CDR3, the DNA is TGTGCCAGCAGATCAGGGGGCCCTTATAATTCACCCCTCCACTTT.